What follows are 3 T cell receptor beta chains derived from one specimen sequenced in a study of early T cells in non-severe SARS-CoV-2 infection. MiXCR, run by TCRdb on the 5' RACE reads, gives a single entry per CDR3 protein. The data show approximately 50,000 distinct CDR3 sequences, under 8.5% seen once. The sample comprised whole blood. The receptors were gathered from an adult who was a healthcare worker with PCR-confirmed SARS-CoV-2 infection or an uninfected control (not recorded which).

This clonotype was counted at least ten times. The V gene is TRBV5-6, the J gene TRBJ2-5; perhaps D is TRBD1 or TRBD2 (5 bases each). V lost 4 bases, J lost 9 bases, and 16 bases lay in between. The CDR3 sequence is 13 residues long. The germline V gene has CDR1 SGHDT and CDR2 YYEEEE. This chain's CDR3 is CASSGDQRQAQYF. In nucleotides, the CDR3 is TGTGCCAGCAGCGGGGACCAACGTCAGGCCCAGTACTTC.

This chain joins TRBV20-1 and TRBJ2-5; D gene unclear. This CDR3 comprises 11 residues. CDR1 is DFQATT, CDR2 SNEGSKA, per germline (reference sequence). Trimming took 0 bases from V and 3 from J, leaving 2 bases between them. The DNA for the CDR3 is TGCAGTGCTAGAGAGAAAGAGACCCAGTACTTC. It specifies CSAREKETQYF.

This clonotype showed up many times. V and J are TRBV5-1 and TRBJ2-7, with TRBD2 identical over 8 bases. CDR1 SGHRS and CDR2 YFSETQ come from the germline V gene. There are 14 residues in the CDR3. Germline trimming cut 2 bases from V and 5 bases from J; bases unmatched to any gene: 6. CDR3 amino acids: CASSFSGNGDEQYF. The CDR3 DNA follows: TGCGCCAGCAGCTTTAGCGGGAACGGGGACGAGCAGTACTTC.